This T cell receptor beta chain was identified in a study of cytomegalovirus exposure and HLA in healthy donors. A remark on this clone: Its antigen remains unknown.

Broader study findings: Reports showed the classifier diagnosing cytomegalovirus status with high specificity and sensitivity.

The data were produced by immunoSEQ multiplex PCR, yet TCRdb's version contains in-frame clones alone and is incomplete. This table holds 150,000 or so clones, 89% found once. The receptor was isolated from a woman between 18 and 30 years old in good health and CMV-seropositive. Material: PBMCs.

The CDR3, as DNA: TGTGCCAGCAGTGGAGGGAGTGGCTACACCTTC. Protein product: CASSGGSGYTF. The chain employs TRBV28 and TRBJ1-2; no clear D. The germline CDR1 and CDR2 sequences are MDHEN and SYDVKM. This CDR3 region has 11 residues. The V end lost 5 bases, the J end lost 7 bases, and 8 bases lay between the germline ends.